These T cell receptor beta chains were read from a single sample in a study of control samples from healthy donors and cancer patients. Sequencing was performed with immunoSEQ multiplex PCR; in TCRdb, only in-frame clones are kept and a portion is missing. The data hold some 140,000 clones, with over 85% observed a single time. The sequencing sample was made of blood. The receptors here all came from a man aged 25 to 40 in good health. The CDR3 runs from the conserved cysteine through the conserved F or W. Fields, in order: J gene, V gene, D gene, clone size, CDR3 protein, CDR3 DNA. A D gene is named only where the DNA matches it firmly. Only part of the rows carry a size: once, few, many, or a class if the clone is expanded.

J gene: TRBJ2-5; V gene: TRBV7-9; D gene: .; clone size: .; CDR3 protein: CASSPQRLEETQYF; CDR3 DNA: TGTGCCAGCAGCCCGCAGAGACTAGAAGAGACCCAGTACTTC
J gene: TRBJ1-2; V gene: TRBV4-2; D gene: .; clone size: once; CDR3 protein: CASSQEGWETHGYTF; CDR3 DNA: TGTGCCAGCAGCCAAGAGGGGTGGGAAACGCATGGCTACACCTTC
J gene: TRBJ1-2; V gene: TRBV19; D gene: TRBD1; clone size: .; CDR3 protein: CASTPGGDGYTF; CDR3 DNA: TGTGCCAGTACCCCAGGGGGGGATGGCTACACCTTC
J gene: TRBJ2-1; V gene: TRBV7-6; D gene: TRBD2; clone size: .; CDR3 protein: CASSSRLALNNEQFF; CDR3 DNA: TGTGCCAGCAGCTCCCGACTAGCGCTTAACAATGAGCAGTTCTTC
J gene: TRBJ1-3; V gene: TRBV30; D gene: .; clone size: .; CDR3 protein: CAWSTGTEKISGNTIYF; CDR3 DNA: TGTGCCTGGAGTACCGGGACCGAAAAAATCTCTGGAAACACCATATATTTT
J gene: TRBJ2-7; V gene: TRBV19; D gene: .; clone size: .; CDR3 protein: CASSMKGQGGYEQYF; CDR3 DNA: TGTGCCAGTAGTATGAAAGGGCAGGGAGGTTACGAGCAGTACTTC
J gene: TRBJ1-1; V gene: TRBV2; D gene: TRBD1; clone size: .; CDR3 protein: CAIQNRGLNTEAFF; CDR3 DNA: TGTGCCATCCAGAACAGGGGATTGAACACTGAAGCTTTCTTT
J gene: TRBJ2-3; V gene: TRBV6-4; D gene: TRBD1; clone size: .; CDR3 protein: CASSDSGGAVDTQYF; CDR3 DNA: TGTGCCAGCAGTGACTCAGGGGGCGCGGTAGATACGCAGTATTTT
J gene: TRBJ2-1; V gene: TRBV4-3; D gene: TRBD2; clone size: .; CDR3 protein: CASSRLAGGQDEQFF; CDR3 DNA: TGCGCCAGCAGCCGACTAGCGGGAGGGCAGGATGAGCAGTTCTTC
J gene: TRBJ2-7; V gene: TRBV9; D gene: TRBD2; clone size: .; CDR3 protein: CASSVGIAGIVDEQYF; CDR3 DNA: TGTGCCAGCAGCGTAGGAATAGCGGGAATCGTGGACGAGCAGTACTTC
J gene: TRBJ1-3; V gene: TRBV5-1; D gene: TRBD1; clone size: .; CDR3 protein: CASSPVTGTGNTIYF; CDR3 DNA: TGCGCCAGCAGCCCGGTGACAGGGACCGGAAACACCATATATTTT